A selection of T cell receptor beta chains follows, all from one sample in a study of blood T cell repertoires in COVID-19. Profiling relied on immunoSEQ multiplex PCR, and the TCRdb table lists in-frame clones only, not all of them. Of a few hundred thousand clones in the sample, about four fifths were seen once. The sample consisted of peripheral blood. These receptors all stem from a woman in her forties or fifties with acute or convalescent COVID-19. Each CDR3 is given with its conserved first and last residue. D genes are given only for firm matches. Rows may omit the clone size; those that give it use once, few, many or a size class.

length	V	J	D	size	CDR3	DNA
13	TRBV11-1	TRBJ1-2	-	once	CASSLGQYYGYTF	TGTGCCAGCAGCTTAGGACAGTACTATGGCTACACCTTC
16	TRBV7-9	TRBJ2-1	TRBD1	-	CASSPRTGGAWNEQFF	TGTGCCAGCAGTCCAAGGACAGGGGGCGCTTGGAATGAGCAGTTCTTC
12	TRBV2	TRBJ2-1	-	-	CASSEDLNEQFF	TGTGCCAGCAGTGAAGATCTCAATGAGCAGTTCTTC
13	TRBV24-1	TRBJ1-1	-	-	CATRTGVGTEAFF	TGTGCCACCAGAACCGGGGTCGGTACTGAAGCTTTCTTT
14	TRBV7-2	TRBJ1-1	TRBD1	-	CASSPNRGNTEAFF	TGTGCCAGCAGCCCGAACAGGGGCAACACTGAAGCTTTCTTT
17	TRBV5-1	TRBJ1-3	TRBD1	-	CASSLTFPGQGLNYMYF	TGCGCCAGCAGCCTCACCTTTCCGGGACAGGGCCTCAACTACATGTATTTT
14	TRBV3-1/TRBV3-2	TRBJ1-2	-	once	CASSQDGGNYGYTF	TGTGCCAGCAGCCAAGACGGCGGTAACTATGGTTACACCTTC
16	TRBV7-2	TRBJ2-3	-	-	CASSPQGLRSTDTQYF	TGTGCCAGCAGCCCCCAGGGACTTCGTAGCACAGATACGCAGTATTTT
15	TRBV3-1/TRBV3-2	TRBJ1-4	-	-	CASSQGDTSNEKLFF	TGTGCCAGCAGCCAAGGCGACACCTCTAATGAAAAACTGTTTTTT
14	TRBV7-9	TRBJ1-2	-	-	CASTTGTFDYGYTF	TGTGCCAGCACCACGGGGACATTCGACTATGGCTACACCTTC
14	TRBV10-3	TRBJ1-6	TRBD1	-	CAISGTGDNSPLHF	TGTGCCATCAGTGGGACAGGGGATAATTCACCCCTCCACTTT
16	TRBV7-2	TRBJ2-3	TRBD2	-	CASSPSLAASTDTQYF	TGTGCCAGCAGCCCATCCCTAGCGGCTAGCACAGATACGCAGTATTTT
12	TRBV12-3/TRBV12-4	TRBJ2-1	-	-	CASSRTQGKQFF	TGTGCCAGCAGTCGTACACAGGGTAAGCAGTTCTTC
14	TRBV18	TRBJ2-1	TRBD1	-	CASSPWTGRNEQFF	TGTGCCAGCTCACCATGGACAGGGCGGAATGAGCAGTTCTTC
15	TRBV21-1	TRBJ1-6	-	-	CASSESPGVGSPLHF	TGTGCCAGCAGCGAGAGCCCAGGGGTTGGTTCACCCCTCCACTTT
14	TRBV3-1/TRBV3-2	TRBJ1-1	-	-	CASSLLRQNTEAFF	TGTGCCAGCAGCCTATTAAGACAGAACACTGAAGCTTTCTTT
12	TRBV5-4	TRBJ2-1	-	few	CASSLGANEQFF	TGTGCCAGCAGCCTCGGAGCGAATGAGCAGTTCTTC
14	TRBV7-2	TRBJ2-1	-	-	CASSLDREYGEQFF	TGTGCCAGCAGCTTAGACAGGGAGTATGGTGAGCAGTTCTTC
12	TRBV10-1	TRBJ2-3	-	-	CASSTSTDTQYF	TGCGCCAGCAGTACTAGCACAGATACGCAGTATTTT
15	TRBV19	TRBJ1-1	TRBD1	-	CASNPPDRGNTEAFF	TGTGCCAGTAACCCGCCGGACAGGGGGAACACTGAAGCTTTCTTT
17	TRBV25-1	TRBJ2-6	TRBD1	-	CASVGQGRTSGANVLTF	TGTGCCAGCGTCGGACAGGGGAGAACCTCTGGGGCCAACGTCCTGACTTTC
14	TRBV5-1	TRBJ1-4	TRBD1	-	CASSRGQGDEKLFF	TGCGCCAGCAGCCGGGGACAGGGTGATGAAAAACTGTTTTTT